Listed below are T cell receptor beta chains from one sample, sequenced in a study of blood T cell repertoires in COVID-19. Sequencing used immunoSEQ multiplex PCR; TCRdb keeps in-frame clones, though not all of them. Among 130,000 to 150,000 clones listed, 85% to 90% were seen once. The specimen sequenced was peripheral blood. The receptors here all came from a human donor in a cohort sampled during active COVID-19. Both conserved end residues are part of each CDR3. Fields, in order: clone size, D gene, J gene, V gene, CDR3 DNA, CDR3 protein. A D gene is named only where the DNA matches it firmly. A row's size may be missing; if present it is once, few, many or a size class.

NA TRBD1 TRBJ1-1 TRBV5-4 TGTGCCAGCAGGCCGGGACAGGGGAAAATCACTGAAGCTTTCTTT CASRPGQGKITEAFF
NA TRBD1 TRBJ2-5 TRBV5-8 TGTGCCAGCAGCCTACGGGACAGGGGGAAAGAGACCCAGTACTTC CASSLRDRGKETQYF
NA NA TRBJ2-7 TRBV5-1 TGCGCCAGCAGCTTGGCAGGCCCTCCATCCTACGAGCAGTACTTC CASSLAGPPSYEQYF
NA TRBD1 TRBJ1-5 TRBV3-1/TRBV3-2 TGTGCCAGCAGCCCCACCTCGGAGATTAGACAGGGGAATCAGCCCCAGCATTTT CASSPTSEIRQGNQPQHF
NA TRBD1 TRBJ2-1 TRBV6-6 TGTGCCAGCAGAGTGGGACAGATTAACAATGAGCAGTTCTTC CASRVGQINNEQFF
NA TRBD1 TRBJ2-2 TRBV30 TGTGCCTGGACGCATGAAGGGGGCTGGAACACCGGGGAGCTGTTTTTT CAWTHEGGWNTGELFF
few TRBD1 TRBJ1-2 TRBV6-5 TGTGCCAGCAGTTACTCAGGACAGGGGTCCGGCTACACCTTC CASSYSGQGSGYTF
NA NA TRBJ2-5 TRBV9 TGTGCCAGCAGCGTCGGCGGGCGCCTGATCGAGACCCAGTACTTC CASSVGGRLIETQYF
NA TRBD2 TRBJ2-3 TRBV18 TGTGCCAGCTCCCTCGCGGGGGGGAGCACAGATACGCAGTATTTT CASSLAGGSTDTQYF
NA TRBD1 TRBJ1-3 TRBV3-1/TRBV3-2 TGTGCCAGCAGCCGGCGTAGACAGGGGAGAGACACCATATATTTT CASSRRRQGRDTIYF
once TRBD2 TRBJ2-6 TRBV6-6 TGTGCCAGCAGTCTCACCGGGACTAGTATTCCCGGGGCCAACGTCCTGACTTTC CASSLTGTSIPGANVLTF
once NA TRBJ2-1 TRBV19 TGTGCCAGTATGGGGGGATTATCCTACAATGAGCAGTTCTTC CASMGGLSYNEQFF
NA NA TRBJ1-5 TRBV6-2/TRBV6-3 TGTGCCAGCAGTTTAGGCCAGACCGAGGGCCGACAGCCCCAGCATTTT CASSLGQTEGRQPQHF
NA TRBD2 TRBJ2-5 TRBV7-9 TGTGCCAGCAGCTCATCCGGCGTCCTAGGACTAGCACAAGAGACCCAGTACTTC CASSSSGVLGLAQETQYF
NA NA TRBJ2-1 TRBV27 TGTGCCTCCAATGGCGGTCGCAATGAGCAGTTCTTC CASNGGRNEQFF
NA TRBD1 TRBJ1-6 TRBV4-3 TGCGCCAGCAGCCAAGTTACAGGGGGACGGTCCTATAATTCACCCCTCCACTTT CASSQVTGGRSYNSPLHF
NA TRBD1 TRBJ1-2 TRBV13 TGTGCCAGCAGCGGACAGGGGGCTAACTATGGCTACACCTTC CASSGQGANYGYTF
once TRBD1 TRBJ1-1 TRBV5-5 TGTGCCAGCAGCCTGGGACAGGGGAGGACTGAAGCTTTCTTT CASSLGQGRTEAFF
few TRBD1 TRBJ1-5 TRBV16 TGTGCCAGCAGCCATCATAGACCACAGGGGGCGCATCAGCCCCAGCATTTT CASSHHRPQGAHQPQHF
NA NA TRBJ1-5 TRBV19 TGTGCCAGTAGTATGACAGCCGATCAGCCCCAGCATTTT CASSMTADQPQHF
NA NA TRBJ2-6 TRBV7-9 TGTGCCAGCAGCTTAGCGGGGCCTGGGGCCAACGTCCTGACTTTC CASSLAGPGANVLTF
NA NA TRBJ2-1 TRBV30 TGTGCCTGGGGGCAGGGGTCCTACAATGAGCAGTTCTTC CAWGQGSYNEQFF
NA TRBD1 TRBJ1-1 TRBV6-2/TRBV6-3 TGTGCCAGCAGCCGTGGGAAAGGGACAGGCCATCTGAACACTGAAGCTTTCTTT CASSRGKGTGHLNTEAFF
NA TRBD1 TRBJ2-7 TRBV27 TGTGCCATTAGGGACAGGGAGTACGAGCAGTACTTC CAIRDREYEQYF
NA TRBD1 TRBJ1-2 TRBV7-9 TGTGCCAGCAGCAGGGACAGCATCCGCTATGGCTACACCTTC CASSRDSIRYGYTF
NA TRBD1 TRBJ1-5 TRBV10-3 TGTGCCATCAGCGGGGACAGGAGCGATGCCGATCAGCCCCAGCATTTT CAISGDRSDADQPQHF
NA NA TRBJ2-1 TRBV29-1 TGCAGCGTTGAAGGTCCTAGCTCCTACAATGAGCAGTTCTTC CSVEGPSSYNEQFF
NA TRBD2 TRBJ2-1 TRBV7-2 TGTGCCAGCAGTCAGGGACTAGCGGGGGCCCAAGGTGAGCAGTTCTTC CASSQGLAGAQGEQFF
NA NA TRBJ2-1 TRBV29-1 TGCAGCGTCAGAGGTAGGATAAGCTCCTACAATGAGCAGTTCTTC CSVRGRISSYNEQFF
NA NA TRBJ1-6 TRBV5-6 TGTGCCAGCAGCCGCAGGGGCTCCTATAATTCACCCCTCCACTTT CASSRRGSYNSPLHF
NA TRBD2 TRBJ2-7 TRBV11-2 TGTGCCAGCAGCCCCGGGGGGGCGGGCACCGAGCAGTACTTC CASSPGGAGTEQYF
NA NA TRBJ1-4 TRBV4-2 TGTGCCAGCAGCCAAGCAACGACAGCTACTAATGAAAAACTGTTTTTT CASSQATTATNEKLFF
NA NA TRBJ2-2 TRBV7-3 TGTGCCAGCAGCTTACTACCCATCACCGGGGAGCTGTTTTTT CASSLLPITGELFF
NA TRBD1 TRBJ1-6 TRBV7-2 TGTGCCAGCAGCCCGAGACAGGGCCCCGTGGGAAATTCACCCCTCCACTTT CASSPRQGPVGNSPLHF
once TRBD2 TRBJ2-7 TRBV3-1/TRBV3-2 TGTGCCAGCAGCCAACTCGGGGGGGCCAGCTCCTACGAGCAGTACTTC CASSQLGGASSYEQYF
NA TRBD2 TRBJ2-7 TRBV28 TGTGCCAGCAGTTCTACCTTCATCTACGGGACTAGCGGGACCCCCTACGAGCAGTACTTC CASSSTFIYGTSGTPYEQYF
NA NA TRBJ1-5 TRBV4-1 TGCGCCAGCAGCCCCGTCCTAAACAGGGAGAACAATCAGCCCCAGCATTTT CASSPVLNRENNQPQHF
NA NA TRBJ2-3 TRBV20-1 TGCAGTGCTAGCCCCCTAGCGTCGCAGTATTTT CSASPLASQYF
NA TRBD1 TRBJ2-7 TRBV5-1 TGCGCCAGCAGCGGGGGACAGGCGACAATGGAGTACTTC CASSGGQATMEYF
NA TRBD1 TRBJ2-3 TRBV11-2 TGTGCCAGCAGCCCCCGAGGACAGGACACAGATACGCAGTATTTT CASSPRGQDTDTQYF
NA TRBD2 TRBJ2-5 TRBV24-1 TGTGCCACCAGTGACTGGGGGGGGCAAGAGACCCAGTACTTC CATSDWGGQETQYF
few TRBD1 TRBJ2-3 TRBV7-3 TGTGCCAGCAGCCCGGACAGGGGCTACACAGATACGCAGTATTTT CASSPDRGYTDTQYF
NA NA TRBJ2-7 TRBV7-3 TGTGCCAGCAGCTTAACAGGGGACGAGCAGTACTTC CASSLTGDEQYF
NA TRBD1 TRBJ2-1 TRBV27 TGTGCCAGCTCGACAGGGAATGCTCCCAATGAGCAGTTCTTC CASSTGNAPNEQFF
NA NA TRBJ2-1 TRBV5-1 TGCGCCAGCAGCTTGGAGCAGGGTCCCTACAATGAGCAGTTCTTC CASSLEQGPYNEQFF